The rows below give T cell receptor beta chains drawn from one sample of a study of blood T cell repertoires in COVID-19. Data came from immunoSEQ multiplex PCR; TCRdb stores just in-frame clones and leaves some out. Of roughly 430,000 clones in the sample, approximately 91% were seen once. Sequenced material: PBMCs or T cells enriched from blood (not recorded which). The receptors derive from a woman aged 18-30 years who had been exposed to COVID-19. Each CDR3 is given with its conserved first and last residue. D genes are given only for firm matches. Rows may omit the clone size; those that give it use once, few, many or a size class.

TRBJ2-5	TRBV7-6	NA	NA	CAIPPRGQETQYF	TGTGCCATTCCCCCCCGGGGGCAAGAGACCCAGTACTTC
TRBJ2-5	TRBV28	NA	TRBD1	CASSSRGTEETQYF	TGTGCCAGCAGTTCCCGAGGGACAGAAGAGACCCAGTACTTC
TRBJ1-1	TRBV9	NA	TRBD1	CASSVALAGGRTEAFF	TGTGCCAGCAGCGTAGCTCTAGCAGGGGGCAGAACTGAAGCTTTCTTT
TRBJ2-1	TRBV7-2	NA	TRBD2	CASSLGIAGGDNEQFF	TGTGCCAGCAGCTTGGGTATAGCGGGAGGGGACAATGAGCAGTTCTTC
TRBJ2-2	TRBV28	once	NA	CASSFGAGELFF	NA
TRBJ1-5	TRBV3-1/TRBV3-2	NA	NA	CASSQGLQPQHF	TGTGCCAGCAGCCAGGGCCTTCAGCCCCAGCATTTT
TRBJ2-2	TRBV27	NA	TRBD2	CASSAKGLAAGELFF	TGTGCCAGCAGCGCCAAGGGACTAGCAGCCGGGGAGCTGTTTTTT
TRBJ1-1	TRBV11-3	NA	NA	CASSQHLNTEAFF	TGTGCCAGCAGCCAACACCTGAACACTGAAGCTTTCTTT
TRBJ1-5	TRBV19	few	NA	CASRYPNQPQHF	TGTGCCAGTCGCTATCCCAATCAGCCCCAGCATTTT
TRBJ1-1	TRBV6-5	NA	NA	CASSYSWRGSGTEAFF	TGTGCCAGCAGTTACTCGTGGAGGGGTTCGGGCACTGAAGCTTTCTTT
TRBJ1-4	TRBV19	NA	NA	CASSLRETNEKLFF	TGTGCCAGTAGTCTTCGGGAGACTAATGAAAAACTGTTTTTT
TRBJ2-1	TRBV4-3	NA	TRBD2	CASSQDGGDNEQFF	TGCGCCAGCAGCCAAGATGGGGGGGACAATGAGCAGTTCTTC
TRBJ1-5	TRBV4-1	NA	NA	CASSQVEGMGNQPQHF	TGCGCCAGCAGCCAAGTCGAGGGAATGGGCAATCAGCCCCAGCATTTT
TRBJ2-1	TRBV7-3	NA	TRBD2	CASSLSGGSYNEQFF	TGTGCCAGCAGCCTTAGCGGGGGCTCCTACAATGAGCAGTTCTTC
TRBJ2-4	TRBV7-9	NA	TRBD2	CASSLDIAGGGGKNIQYF	TGTGCCAGCAGCTTAGACATAGCGGGAGGGGGCGGCAAAAACATTCAGTACTTC
TRBJ2-7	TRBV19	NA	NA	CASSSVGGYEQYF	TGTGCCAGTTCCAGCGTTGGAGGCTACGAGCAGTACTTC
TRBJ2-5	TRBV7-2	NA	NA	CASSLVQGQETQYF	TGTGCCAGCAGCTTAGTTCAGGGTCAAGAGACCCAGTACTTC
TRBJ2-5	TRBV9	NA	NA	CASSVDAGGRETQYF	TGTGCCAGCAGCGTAGATGCAGGGGGGCGAGAGACCCAGTACTTC
TRBJ2-6	TRBV5-1	NA	NA	CASEFLPSGANVLTF	TGCGCCAGCGAGTTTCTTCCCTCTGGGGCCAACGTCCTGACTTTC
TRBJ1-5	TRBV27	NA	NA	CASSFAGSQPQHF	TGTGCCAGCAGTTTCGCGGGTAGTCAGCCCCAGCATTTT
TRBJ2-7	TRBV5-6	NA	TRBD1	CASSAYPGQGTHEQYF	TGTGCCAGCAGCGCCTATCCGGGACAGGGGACCCACGAGCAGTACTTC
TRBJ2-7	TRBV10-3	NA	TRBD1	CAINGQGAYEQYF	TGTGCCATCAACGGACAGGGGGCCTACGAGCAGTACTTC
TRBJ1-5	TRBV28	NA	NA	CASRTPLLSNQPQHF	TGTGCCAGCAGAACACCCCTACTAAGCAATCAGCCCCAGCATTTT
TRBJ2-7	TRBV5-1	NA	NA	CASSLAYPGENEQYF	TGCGCCAGCAGCTTGGCTTATCCAGGGGAAAACGAGCAGTACTTC
TRBJ2-2	TRBV7-2	NA	NA	CASSFLNTGELFF	TGTGCCAGCAGCTTCCTAAACACCGGGGAGCTGTTTTTT
TRBJ2-5	TRBV7-2	NA	TRBD2	CASSMGLVRDSETQYF	TGTGCCAGCAGCATGGGACTAGTGCGGGATTCGGAGACCCAGTACTTC
TRBJ1-5	TRBV19	NA	NA	CASSVQGYSNSNQPQHF	TGTGCCAGTAGTGTTCAGGGGTATTCAAATAGCAATCAGCCCCAGCATTTT
TRBJ1-4	TRBV13	few	TRBD1	CASSRDRAKLSPSEKLFF	TGTGCCAGCAGCCGGGACAGGGCGAAGTTAAGTCCCTCTGAAAAACTGTTTTTT
TRBJ1-4	TRBV29-1	NA	NA	CSVATDLNEKLFF	TGCAGCGTTGCGACTGATCTTAATGAAAAACTGTTTTTT
TRBJ2-5	TRBV5-1	NA	NA	CASSFSPGETQYF	TGCGCCAGCAGCTTCAGTCCAGGGGAGACCCAGTACTTC
TRBJ2-1	TRBV6-5	NA	NA	CASSRTRGYNEQFF	TGTGCCAGCAGTAGGACTAGGGGGTACAATGAGCAGTTCTTC
TRBJ2-5	TRBV3-1/TRBV3-2	NA	TRBD1	CASSQGRQGQETQYF	TGTGCCAGCAGCCAAGGGAGACAGGGACAAGAGACCCAGTACTTC
TRBJ1-3	TRBV6-5	NA	NA	CASSSTARTIYF	TGTGCCAGCAGTTCGACAGCTCGCACCATATATTTT
TRBJ1-6	TRBV7-9	NA	NA	CASSLGDIFRSPLHF	TGTGCCAGCAGCTTAGGGGACATTTTTCGATCACCCCTCCACTTT
TRBJ1-2	TRBV4-1	NA	TRBD1	CASSQGPGQGARGYTF	TGCGCCAGCAGCCAAGGACCGGGACAGGGGGCGCGAGGCTACACCTTC
TRBJ2-7	TRBV27	NA	NA	CASSFSTHYEQYF	TGTGCCAGCAGTTTCAGTACGCACTACGAGCAGTACTTC
TRBJ2-1	TRBV3-1/TRBV3-2	NA	NA	CASSRHGGTANNEQFF	TGTGCCAGCAGCCGTCATGGAGGGACAGCTAACAATGAGCAGTTCTTC